The 13 T cell receptor beta chains given below trace back to one sample, sequenced in a study of CD8+ T cells in alopecia areata. Extracted from the samples, RNA was reverse transcribed into cDNA to serve as the sequencing template. The repertoire was sequenced with immunoSEQ multiplex PCR; TCRdb's copy has only in-frame clones and lacks some. Of fewer than 250,000 clones listed, over 40% are singletons. The sample's treatment: oral pan-JAK inhibitor, 5-10 mg twice daily. Sequencing used CD4+ T cells sorted from blood, obtained at approximately week 37, from a patient treated with tofacitinib. These receptors were taken from a human donor with alopecia areata.

This clone was seen more than once but under ten times. The chain couples TRBV29-1 to TRBJ2-3; the match to TRBD2 covers 8 bases. V trimming: 7 bases; J trimming: 4 bases; junction bases outside the gene matches: 4. CDR1 and CDR2 from the germline V gene are SQVTM and ANQGSEA. This CDR3 comprises 12 residues. The CDR3 DNA is TGCAGCGGAGCGGGAGCGGCAGATACGCAGTATTTT. It encodes CSGAGAADTQYF.

The chain couples TRBV7-2 to TRBJ2-7; D remains unclear. This CDR3 spans 13 amino acids. In germline, CDR1 is SGHTA, CDR2 FQGNSA. The V gene lost 1 base and the J gene lost 3 bases, with 7 bases spanning the gap. The CDR3 nucleotides read TGTGCCAGCAGCTTAGAACAGAACTACGAGCAGTACTTC. The encoded protein is CASSLEQNYEQYF.

This chain links TRBV29-1 with TRBJ2-1; D not certain. Germline assignment: CDR1 SQVTM and CDR2 ANQGSEA. Trimming took off 8 bases at V and 0 bases at J, with 20 bases between the two ends. There are 16 residues in the CDR3. The CDR3 DNA sequence: TGCAGCTCCCGGATTCCGGCGCCAAGCTCCTACAATGAGCAGTTCTTC. It is translated as CSSRIPAPSSYNEQFF.

This chain uses TRBV10-3 with TRBJ2-7; 9 bases map to TRBD2. With 2 bases clipped from V and 11 bases from J, the junction kept 10 bases outside the gene matches. The germline V gene has CDR1 ENHRY and CDR2 SYGVKD. This CDR3 has 14 residues. CDR3 in DNA: TGTGCCATCAGTGAGCGACTAGCGGATTTAATGAAGTACTTC. This encodes CAISERLADLMKYF.

As regards this clone: This CDR3 is also generated by other DNA sequences in the sample. This chain links TRBV7-2 with TRBJ2-7; D unclear. CDR1 SGHTA and CDR2 FQGNSA come from the germline V gene. Trimming removed 5 bases from V and 0 bases from J, with 5 bases in between. This CDR3 comprises 12 residues. The CDR3, as DNA: TGTGCCAGCAGCCCGAGCTCCTACGAGCAGTACTTC. Its translation: CASSPSSYEQYF. The whole variable domain, remainder taken from reference TRBV7-2 and TRBJ2-7, is GAGVSQSPSNKVTEKGKDVELRCDPISGHTALYWYRQSLGQGLEFLIYFQGNSAPDKSGLPSDRFSAERTGGSVSTLTIQRTQQEDSAVYLCASSPSSYEQYFGPGTRLTVT.

This clone occurred a few times. The CDR3 sequence is CASSVGLAGAGEQYF. The CDR3 DNA is TGTGCCAGCAGTGTGGGACTAGCGGGAGCAGGCGAGCAGTACTTC. This chain links TRBV28 with TRBJ2-7; 14 nucleotides line up with TRBD2. The CDR3 is 15 amino acids. V shed 5 bases, J shed 6 bases, and the junction held 6 bases outside the gene matches. Per germline, CDR1 MDHEN and CDR2 SYDVKM.

The chain is built from TRBV5-1 and TRBJ2-3, with D perhaps matching TRBD2 (6 bases). Trimming pared 5 bases from V and 2 bases from J, leaving 15 bases between. The CDR3 is 15 amino acids. Germline lookup yields CDR1 SGHRS and CDR2 YFSETQ. CDR3 protein: CASRREEGDTDTQYF. CDR3 coding DNA: TGCGCCAGCAGGCGGGAAGAGGGTGACACAGATACGCAGTATTTT.

The rearrangement links TRBV19 to TRBJ2-7; either TRBD1 or TRBD2 may fit D (5 bases each). V gave up 3 bases and J gave up 0 bases, with 9 bases separating them. The CDR3 is made up of 14 amino acids. Germline assignment: CDR1 LNHDA and CDR2 SQIVND (reference sequence). The CDR3: CASSIPGTSYEQYF. The DNA of the CDR3 is TGTGCCAGTAGTATTCCGGGGACCTCCTACGAGCAGTACTTC.

A single count supports this clone. The chain couples TRBV7-2 to TRBJ2-6; D call uncertain. The CDR3 loop spans 13 amino acids. Germline loops: CDR1 SGHTA, CDR2 FQGNSA. Trimming pared 5 bases from V and 4 bases from J, leaving 6 bases between. The CDR3 here is CASSGTGANVLTF. The CDR3 nucleotides are TGTGCCAGCAGCGGAACGGGGGCCAACGTCCTGACTTTC.

This chain links TRBV19 with TRBJ2-3, with D uncertain. CDR3 length equals 14 residues. The V end lost 1 base, the J end lost 2 bases, and 7 bases lay between the germline ends. CDR1 is LNHDA, CDR2 SQIVND, per germline (reference sequence). The CDR3 protein is CASSIGFSTDTQYF. CDR3 DNA: TGTGCCAGTAGTATAGGGTTCTCCACAGATACGCAGTATTTT.

The J gene is TRBJ2-3, the V gene TRBV7-9; no clear D gene. Germline V gives CDR1 SEHNR, CDR2 FQNEAQ (reference sequence). This CDR3 has 13 amino acids. The V and J ends lost 0 bases and 0 bases respectively, with 1 base between them. DNA of the CDR3: TGTGCCAGCAGCTTAGCTAGCACAGATACGCAGTATTTT. Amino acid sequence: CASSLASTDTQYF.

The chain is built from TRBV7-9 and TRBJ2-7; the match to TRBD2 covers 13 bases. This CDR3 is built from 14 residues. J was trimmed by 6 bases and V by 5 bases; bases with no gene match: 4. Germline CDR1 and CDR2: SEHNR and FQNEAQ (reference sequence). CDR3 DNA sequence: TGTGCCAGCAGCCACCGGACTAGCGGGAGCGAGCAGTACTTC. Translation: CASSHRTSGSEQYF.

The V gene is TRBV6-5, the J gene TRBJ1-1; D remains ambiguous. In germline, CDR1 is MNHEY, CDR2 SVGAGI. The CDR3 has 13 amino acids. V dropped 2 bases and J dropped 5 bases, with 9 bases sitting between them. The CDR3 coding sequence is TGTGCCAGCAGTTACGAACCGAGGACTGAAGCTTTCTTT. Encoded protein: CASSYEPRTEAFF.